This T cell receptor (beta chain) stems from a study of control samples from healthy donors and cancer patients. Here immunoSEQ multiplex PCR was the method, and the copy in TCRdb shows in-frame clones only, minus some. The sample includes a few hundred thousand clones, 90% of them seen just once. Germline trimming cut 3 bases from V and 6 bases from J; bases unmatched to any gene: 4. Germline V lookup: CDR1 LGHDT, CDR2 YNNKEL (reference sequence). The CDR3 sequence is 16 residues long. The V and J genes are TRBV3-1 (or the pseudogene TRBV3-2) and TRBJ2-2, with 13 bases identical to TRBD2. The sequence was collected from a man aged 40-49 years with head and neck cancer. Material: PBMCs. CDR3 loop: CASSHLLAGGAGELFF. As DNA, the CDR3 is TGTGCCAGCAGCCATCTACTAGCGGGAGGGGCCGGGGAGCTGTTTTTT.